This TCR beta chain was recovered during a study of early T cells in non-severe SARS-CoV-2 infection. TCRdb independently ran MiXCR on the 5' RACE reads; one entry per CDR3 protein. The data show 70,000 or so distinct CDR3 sequences, 10% to 15% seen once. Germline V gene sequence: CDR1 MNHEY, CDR2 SMNVEV (reference sequence). Between the trimmed V and J ends, which lost 5 bases and 7 bases, there was a span of 18 bases. The CDR3 is 16 residues long. The V call is TRBV27, the J call TRBJ1-6, with a possible D match to TRBD1 (5 bases). Sequencing was done on a sample of whole blood. The receptor was isolated from an adult who was a healthcare worker with PCR-confirmed SARS-CoV-2 infection or an uninfected control (not recorded which). This CDR3 is CASSPLPGLRNSPLHF. The CDR3 coding sequence is TGTGCCAGCAGTCCATTACCGGGACTTAGAAATTCACCCCTCCACTTT.